The present entry profiles one TCR beta chain with its context. The data are from a study of beta chain features in type 1 diabetes. Donors underwent one heparinised blood draw, around 100 mL on average. There are 11 residues in the CDR3. Germline V gene sequence: CDR1 KGHSH, CDR2 LQKENI. V shed 4 bases and J shed 5 bases, with 3 bases lying between them. Of the isolated RNA, all was reverse transcribed, and so the sequenced material was expressed TCRB transcripts. Method: immunoSEQ multiplex PCR; TCRdb's copy keeps in-frame clones and lacks some. The sample holds 350,000 or so clones; about 19% are singletons and the top ten take about 0.045%.

Material for sequencing was naive CD4+ T cells from blood. The genes are TRBV18 and TRBJ2-1, with D unresolved. The TCR comes from a woman between 18 and 29 years old in good health. This CDR3 is CASSHNNEQFF. CDR3 sequence (DNA): TGTGCCAGCTCACACAACAATGAGCAGTTCTTC.